The 22 T cell receptor beta chains presented below share a single source sample, sequenced in a study of T cell responses to AZD1222 COVID-19 vaccine. Profiling relied on immunoSEQ multiplex PCR, and the TCRdb table lists in-frame clones only, not all of them. Here the sample spans approximately 150,000 clones, 70% to 90% being singletons. Sequences were derived from peripheral blood, sampled 28 days after the second dose of the MenACWY control vaccine. The receptors derive from an adult who received the MenACWY meningococcal vaccine as a control.

V gene TRBV6-6 combines with J gene TRBJ1-1; D not certain. CDR1 and CDR2 (germline): MNHNY, SVGAGI (reference sequence). V was shortened by 0 bases and J by 3 bases, with 11 bases between the two germline ends. There are 15 residues in the CDR3. CDR3 bases: TGTGCCAGCAGTTACTCATCGGGTCGGGACACTGAAGCTTTCTTT. Protein product: CASSYSSGRDTEAFF.

The chain has TRBV19 and TRBJ1-5; D is possibly TRBD1 (6 bases). Germline V gene lookup returns CDR1 LNHDA and CDR2 SQIVND (reference sequence). The CDR3 is made up of 15 amino acids. Deletions cut 0 bases from V and 5 bases from J, with 11 bases between. The CDR3 sequence: CASSIDLRTDQPQHF. CDR3 sequence (DNA): TGTGCCAGTAGTATAGACCTTAGGACAGATCAGCCCCAGCATTTT.

This sequence joins TRBV6-4 and TRBJ2-3; D is perhaps TRBD2 (6 bases). Germline V lookup: CDR1 MRHNA, CDR2 SNTAGT. V was pared by 5 bases and J by 5 bases, with 11 bases between. The CDR3 is made up of 13 amino acids. The CDR3 reads CASSTMEGDTQYF. The DNA of the CDR3 is TGTGCCAGCAGTACTATGGAGGGAGATACGCAGTATTTT.

This sequence joins TRBV5-4 and TRBJ1-3; maybe TRBD1 (5 bases). Germline V gene lookup returns CDR1 SGHNT and CDR2 YYREEE (reference sequence). The CDR3 loop spans 15 amino acids. V lost 0 bases, J lost 1 base, and 8 bases lay in between. CDR3 sequence (DNA): TGTGCCAGCAGCTTGGGGGACCGGTCTGGAAACACCATATATTTT. Its protein product is CASSLGDRSGNTIYF.

CDR3 bases: TGTGCCAGCAGCGTACGGGCAGGGCGTGAAAAACTGTTTTTT. Translated: CASSVRAGREKLFF. The V gene is TRBV7-6, the J gene TRBJ1-4; perhaps TRBD1 as D (5 bases). Germline values: CDR1 SGHVS, CDR2 FNYEAQ. Trimming shortened V by 5 bases and J by 7 bases, and 14 bases separated the two germline ends. This CDR3 spans 14 amino acids. Using reference TRBV7-6 and TRBJ1-4 for the parts outside the CDR3, the full variable domain is GAGVSQSPRYKVTKRGQDVALRCDPISGHVSLYWYRQALGQGPEFLTYFNYEAQQDKSGLPNDRFSAERPEGSISTLTIQRTEQRDSAMYRCASSVRAGREKLFFGSGTQLSVL.

Written as DNA, the CDR3 is TGTGCCAGCAGCTTAGGTATTGGGTCGGGCCATGAGCAGTTCTTC. This translates into CASSLGIGSGHEQFF. This chain links TRBV13 with TRBJ2-1; D unresolved. This CDR3 is built from 15 residues. The germline gives CDR1 PRHDT, CDR2 FYEKMQ (reference sequence). V was pared by 0 bases and J by 8 bases, with 14 bases between. Full variable domain (remainder filled in from reference TRBV13 and TRBJ2-1): AAGVIQSPRHLIKEKRETATLKCYPIPRHDTVYWYQQGPGQDPQFLISFYEKMQSDKGSIPDRFSAQQFSDYHSELNMSSLELGDSALYFCASSLGIGSGHEQFFGPGTRLTVL.

The chain recombines TRBV4-3 with TRBJ2-7; D perhaps matches TRBD2 (5 bases). Trimming shortened V by 4 bases and J by 1 base, and 14 bases separated the two germline ends. The germline gives CDR1 LGHNA, CDR2 YSLEER. The CDR3 loop spans 15 amino acids. This CDR3 is CASSLQWGDSYEQYF. CDR3 nucleotide sequence: TGCGCCAGCAGCCTCCAATGGGGAGATTCCTACGAGCAGTACTTC.

This clone was detected only once. The J gene is TRBJ1-1, the V gene TRBV7-6; TRBD1 is a possible D gene (6 bases). Looked up from germline, CDR1 is SGHVS and CDR2 is FNYEAQ. The CDR3 runs to 14 residues. V gave up 1 base and J gave up 4 bases, with 10 bases separating them. CDR3 coding DNA: TGTGCCAGCAGCTTAGTCCTGGACAGCACTGAAGCTTTCTTT. Amino acids: CASSLVLDSTEAFF. The variable domain in full, completed from reference TRBV7-6 and TRBJ1-1, reads GAGVSQSPRYKVTKRGQDVALRCDPISGHVSLYWYRQALGQGPEFLTYFNYEAQQDKSGLPNDRFSAERPEGSISTLTIQRTEQRDSAMYRCASSLVLDSTEAFFGQGTRLTVV.

The genes are TRBV10-3 and TRBJ2-5, with 11 bases lining up with TRBD2. The V segment lost 6 bases and the J segment 5 bases; nucleotides outside the gene matches: 11. Per germline, CDR1 ENHRY and CDR2 SYGVKD. The CDR3 contains 16 residues. CDR3 loop: CAIRDNLAGGVETQYF. CDR3 DNA: TGTGCCATCAGGGACAATCTAGCGGGGGGCGTGGAGACCCAGTACTTC.

This clone occurred a few times. The chain employs TRBV5-6 and TRBJ2-2; 8 nucleotides agree with TRBD2. The CDR3 is 15 residues long. The J segment lost 9 bases and the V segment lost 4 bases, leaving 11 bases of the junction unmatched. The germline gives CDR1 SGHDT, CDR2 YYEEEE. The CDR3 spells CASSLSGIRPRELFF. CDR3 DNA sequence: TGTGCCAGCAGCCTTAGCGGGATTCGGCCCCGGGAGCTGTTTTTT.

The chain uses TRBV2 and TRBJ1-2; D is ambiguous. CDR1 is SNHLY and CDR2 is FYNNEI in the germline V gene. The CDR3 extends over 14 amino acids. Trimming left V 4 bases short and J 5 bases short, with 14 bases between. The CDR3 DNA reads TGTGCCAGCAGTGCCGGGGATCGGGTGTATGGCTACACCTTC. Translated, it gives CASSAGDRVYGYTF.

The chain is built from TRBV9 and TRBJ2-3; 13 bases map to TRBD2. Germline V lookup: CDR1 SGDLS, CDR2 YYNGEE. The CDR3 totals 15 residues. Trimming at V came to 3 bases and at J to 5 bases, leaving 3 bases not matched to a gene. CDR3 sequence (DNA): TGTGCCAGCAGCGCGACTAGCGGGGGGATAGATACGCAGTATTTT. Amino acid sequence: CASSATSGGIDTQYF.

The rearrangement uses TRBV6-4 and TRBJ2-2; D tentatively fits TRBD1 or TRBD2 (7 bases each). With 6 bases removed from V and 6 bases from J, the gap between germline ends came to 14 bases. This CDR3 comprises 14 residues. Germline CDR1 and CDR2: MRHNA and SNTAGT. CDR3 DNA: TGTGCCAGCAGCCGACAGGGAGGGGCCGGGGAGCTGTTTTTT. Protein product: CASSRQGGAGELFF.

The chain links TRBV4-2 to TRBJ2-1, with D perhaps given as TRBD1 or TRBD2 (5 bases each). Germline values: CDR1 LGHNA, CDR2 YNFKEQ. V gave up 0 bases and J gave up 6 bases, with 15 bases separating them. CDR3 length: 16 residues. In nucleotides, the CDR3 is TGTGCCAGCAGCCAAGAAGACGGGACCGCCGCCAATGAGCAGTTCTTC. Translating it yields CASSQEDGTAANEQFF.

This clone was detected only once. The chain couples TRBV24-1 to TRBJ2-3; maybe TRBD1 (5 bases). Between the trimmed V and J ends, which lost 0 bases and 4 bases, there was a span of 7 bases. CDR1 is KGHDR, CDR2 SFDVKD, per germline. This CDR3 region has 14 residues. The CDR3 reads CATSDLQGSDTQYF. DNA of the CDR3: TGTGCCACCAGTGATTTGCAGGGCTCAGATACGCAGTATTTT.

The rearrangement joins TRBV5-4 to TRBJ1-2; no definite D call. Per the germline V gene, CDR1 is SGHNT and CDR2 is YYREEE (reference sequence). This CDR3 is built from 16 residues. The V and J ends lost 3 bases and 2 bases respectively, with 17 bases between them. CDR3 region: CASSSPWAAANYGYTF. As DNA, the CDR3 is TGTGCCAGCAGCTCCCCATGGGCGGCTGCAAACTATGGCTACACCTTC.

This sequence joins TRBV4-1 and TRBJ1-5; D not certain. Trimming took off 1 base at V and 6 bases at J, with 13 bases between the two ends. From germline, CDR1 is MGHRA and CDR2 YSYEKL. The length of the CDR3 is 15 residues. The chain's CDR3 is CASSQGRTGGQPQHF. The CDR3 DNA is TGCGCCAGCAGCCAAGGAAGGACCGGTGGTCAGCCCCAGCATTTT.

The chain combines TRBV2 with TRBJ2-1; 7 positions match TRBD2. V lost 1 base, J lost 4 bases, and 4 bases stayed unmatched. This CDR3 is 15 amino acids long. In germline, CDR1 is SNHLY, CDR2 FYNNEI. The CDR3 sequence is CASSEGSSGYNEQFF. The CDR3 DNA is TGTGCCAGCAGTGAAGGGTCTAGCGGATACAATGAGCAGTTCTTC. Drawing the rest from reference TRBV2 and TRBJ2-1, the complete variable domain is EPEVTQTPSHQVTQMGQEVILRCVPISNHLYFYWYRQILGQKVEFLVSFYNNEISEKSEIFDDQFSVERPDGSNFTLKIRSTKLEDSAMYFCASSEGSSGYNEQFFGPGTRLTVL.

The CDR3 nucleotides read TGTGCCAGCACGGGAGGGGGATCTGGAAACACCATATATTTT. Translation gives CASTGGGSGNTIYF. V is TRBV6-5 and J is TRBJ1-3; D perhaps matches TRBD1 (6 bases). Germline V gene data show CDR1 as MNHEY and CDR2 as SVGAGI. The CDR3 sequence is 14 residues long. V lost 7 bases and J 1 base, leaving 11 bases between the germline ends.

The CDR3 region has the DNA TGTGCGACTTATCGGCAGGGAAACTATGGCTACACCTTC. The encoded protein is CATYRQGNYGYTF. This chain uses TRBV30 with TRBJ1-2; maybe TRBD1 (5 bases). The CDR3 loop spans 13 amino acids. Germline V lookup: CDR1 GTSNPN, CDR2 SVGIG (reference sequence).

This sequence joins TRBV2 and TRBJ2-3; D unclear. This CDR3 is built from 18 residues. Trimming took 3 bases from V and 0 from J, leaving 19 bases between them. Germline V gene sequence: CDR1 SNHLY, CDR2 FYNNEI. As DNA, the CDR3 is TGTGCCAGCAGTGACCCAGGAGCGAGGTGGACCAGCACAGATACGCAGTATTTT. Protein sequence: CASSDPGARWTSTDTQYF.

CDR3 amino acids: CATSRGSYPWPQHF. The CDR3 DNA reads as TGTGCCACCAGCAGAGGCTCGTACCCTTGGCCCCAGCATTTT. The V gene is TRBV15, the J gene TRBJ1-5, with D hard to call. There are 14 residues in the CDR3. The ends were cut back, 1 base at V and 9 bases at J, with 13 bases in the middle. Germline CDR1 reads LNHNV; CDR2 reads YYDKDF (reference sequence).